One TCR beta chain is described in this entry. The trim removed 3 bases at V and 4 bases at J, leaving 6 bases unmatched. CDR3 size: 16 residues. Germline V lookup: CDR1 SGDLS, CDR2 YYNGEE. This sample stems from a study of T-cell memory formation after mild COVID-19. TCRdb independently ran MiXCR on the 5' RACE reads; one entry per CDR3 protein. The data contain 140,000 or so distinct CDR3 sequences, around 14% of them singletons. Sequencing used PBMCs or a T cell subset sorted from them (not recorded which). The V gene is TRBV9, the J gene TRBJ2-1; 11 bases fit TRBD2. This TCR was recovered from an adult woman who had mild COVID-19 (a few samples of this study predate the infection). Cell type and time point are not known. The CDR3 DNA reads as TGTGCCAGCAGCGCCGCTAGCGGGGGGTTATACAATGAGCAGTTCTTC. This gives the protein CASSAASGGLYNEQFF.